Each of the 15 T cell receptor beta chains below was sequenced from the same sample in a study of OX40 agonist ivuxolimab in advanced cancers. Clones were sequenced by immunoSEQ multiplex PCR, and TCRdb holds only the in-frame ones, with some missing. The data hold 68,000 or so clones, with 75% to 85% observed a single time. The material was CD4+ or CD8+ T cells sorted from blood, obtained in a trial of the OX40 agonist ivuxolimab. The receptors shown here come from an adult with an advanced solid tumor such as melanoma, head and neck, liver or kidney cancer.

This chain connects TRBV7-6 to TRBJ1-5; the match to TRBD1 covers 7 bases. CDR1 and CDR2 (germline): SGHVS, FNYEAQ. V shed 5 bases and J 9 bases; nucleotides not matched to a gene: 7. The CDR3 has 13 residues. CDR3 sequence reads: CASSRQGQGPQHF. In nucleotides, the CDR3 is TGTGCCAGCAGCAGACAGGGCCAGGGGCCCCAGCATTTT.

As for this clone: This specimen includes other DNA sequences encoding the same CDR3. Written as DNA, the CDR3 is TGTGCCAGCAGTCTGGCGACCAGCGGGGTCAATGAGCAGTTCTTC. Translated: CASSLATSGVNEQFF. This sequence joins TRBV7-9 and TRBJ2-1; the match to TRBD2 covers 7 bases. V was pared by 6 bases and J by 6 bases, with 11 bases of the junction left unmatched. This CDR3 contains 15 residues. Germline V gene data show CDR1 as SEHNR and CDR2 as FQNEAQ (reference sequence).

The chain recombines TRBV5-1 with TRBJ1-1, with D possibly being TRBD1 (5 bases). This CDR3 region has 16 residues. V was trimmed by 1 base and J by 1 base, leaving 14 bases between them. Germline CDR1 reads SGHRS; CDR2 reads YFSETQ. The CDR3 spells CASSLRPPDTNTEAFF. CDR3 sequence (DNA): TGCGCCAGCAGCTTGCGACCCCCGGACACGAACACTGAAGCTTTCTTT.

The chain joins TRBV6-4 to TRBJ1-2; 10 bases match TRBD1. Germline V gene sequence: CDR1 MRHNA, CDR2 SNTAGT. There are 15 residues in the CDR3. J lost 6 bases, V lost 6 bases, and 10 bases had no gene match. The CDR3 spells CASRGSGQGLDGYTF. The CDR3 DNA follows: TGTGCCAGCAGAGGCTCGGGACAGGGGCTGGATGGCTACACCTTC.

This chain uses TRBV7-6 with TRBJ2-7; 10 nucleotides match TRBD2. V was pared by 0 bases and J by 3 bases, with 5 bases of the junction left unmatched. CDR3 length: 16 amino acids. The V gene's germline CDR1 is SGHVS and CDR2 FNYEAQ. This CDR3 is CASSLASASGGYEQYF. CDR3 coding DNA: TGTGCCAGCAGCTTAGCGTCGGCTAGCGGGGGCTACGAGCAGTACTTC. Combining the CDR3 with reference TRBV7-6 and TRBJ2-7 gives the whole variable domain GAGVSQSPRYKVTKRGQDVALRCDPISGHVSLYWYRQALGQGPEFLTYFNYEAQQDKSGLPNDRFSAERPEGSISTLTIQRTEQRDSAMYRCASSLASASGGYEQYFGPGTRLTVT.

This sequence joins TRBV5-1 and TRBJ2-6, with D unresolved. From germline, CDR1 is SGHRS and CDR2 YFSETQ. This CDR3 region has 15 residues. V dropped 5 bases and J dropped 1 base, with 10 bases sitting between them. Written as DNA, the CDR3 is TGCGCCAGCAGGGATGGGTCTTCTGGGGCCAACGTCCTGACTTTC. This sequence encodes CASRDGSSGANVLTF.

The chain is built from TRBV19 and TRBJ1-3, with 7 bases aligning to TRBD1. Germline V gene lookup returns CDR1 LNHDA and CDR2 SQIVND (reference sequence). The CDR3 has 14 amino acids. V dropped 7 bases and J dropped 4; count of bases not matched to a gene: 7. The CDR3 protein is CASKGTVLGNTIYF. In nucleotides, the CDR3 is TGTGCCAGTAAGGGGACAGTACTGGGAAACACCATATATTTT.

The V call is TRBV7-2, the J call TRBJ2-2, with D unresolved. V was clipped by 8 bases and J by 0 bases, with 16 bases between them. The CDR3 spans 16 residues. Per the germline V gene, CDR1 is SGHTA and CDR2 is FQGNSA. Here the CDR3 reads CASPRAPATNTGELFF. The DNA for the CDR3 is TGTGCCAGCCCCCGAGCCCCAGCGACGAACACCGGGGAGCTGTTTTTT.

There are a few counts of this clone. The chain carries TRBV7-2 and TRBJ1-1, with unresolved D. This CDR3 has 14 amino acids. The V and J ends lost 1 base and 1 base respectively, with 7 bases between them. Germline V gives CDR1 SGHTA, CDR2 FQGNSA. CDR3 coding DNA: TGTGCCAGCAGCTTAGTGTCAGCGAACACTGAAGCTTTCTTT. It translates to CASSLVSANTEAFF.

The chain carries TRBV7-2 and TRBJ2-2, with D perhaps matching TRBD1 (6 bases). The CDR3 consists of 15 residues. Trimming cost V 1 base and J 9 bases, with 15 bases left between them. Germline V gene sequence: CDR1 SGHTA, CDR2 FQGNSA. CDR3 nucleotides: TGTGCCAGCAGCTTAGACAGGGTCACCACAAGGGAGCTGTTTTTT. Translated, it gives CASSLDRVTTRELFF.

The chain joins TRBV29-1 to TRBJ2-3; TRBD1 matches at 8 bases. In germline, CDR1 is SQVTM, CDR2 ANQGSEA. CDR3 length: 14 amino acids. The V gene end was trimmed by 6 bases and the J gene end by 4 bases; junction bases not matched to a gene: 9. The CDR3 loop reads CSVAGGASADTQYF. Written as DNA, the CDR3 is TGCAGCGTAGCAGGGGGCGCTTCTGCAGATACGCAGTATTTT.

This clone has only one observation. As DNA, the CDR3 is TGTGCCAGCAGCTCGAAGAAGGGCGGGTTAACAGTCGAGCAGTTCTTC. Translated, it gives CASSSKKGGLTVEQFF. The chain is built from TRBV9 and TRBJ2-1, with D possibly being TRBD2 (5 bases). The CDR3 runs to 16 residues. The V end was cut by 4 bases, the J end by 10 bases, with 24 bases between. Germline V gene data show CDR1 as SGDLS and CDR2 as YYNGEE.

V is TRBV6-5 and J is TRBJ2-7, with D perhaps being TRBD1 or TRBD2 (5 bases each). The CDR3 has 13 amino acids. V lost 8 bases to trimming and J lost 3 bases, with 14 bases between them. The germline V gene has CDR1 MNHEY and CDR2 SVGAGI. Here the CDR3 reads CASHRDGIYEQYF. The CDR3 coding sequence is TGTGCCAGCCACCGGGACGGGATCTACGAGCAGTACTTC.

The rearrangement links TRBV7-7 to TRBJ2-5, with D possibly TRBD2 on 6 matching bases. CDR1 is SSHAT, CDR2 FNYEAQ, per germline (reference sequence). V gave up 5 bases and J gave up 1 base, with 11 bases separating them. The CDR3 consists of 14 residues. The chain's CDR3 is CASSLGTSQETQYF. The CDR3 DNA sequence: TGTGCCAGCAGCCTGGGGACTTCCCAAGAGACCCAGTACTTC.

The chain carries TRBV18 and TRBJ1-2; TRBD1 might be the D (5 bases). With 4 bases removed from V and 7 bases from J, the gap between germline ends came to 19 bases. This CDR3 has 15 amino acids. Germline-derived CDR1 and CDR2 are KGHSH and LQKENI. CDR3 amino acids: CASSQRGSEYSGYTF. The CDR3 DNA reads as TGTGCCAGCTCACAACGGGGGTCGGAATATTCTGGCTACACCTTC.